This TCR beta chain was retrieved from a study of metastatic and nonmetastatic thyroid tumors. Study information: Repertoire comparisons spanned blood and tumor or nodule tissue from malignant and benign thyroid patients.

As handled by the study authors: Clinicopathological groups differed in CDR3, with these differences serving to build a distant-metastasis classifier for papillary thyroid cancer. Via MiXCR, TCRdb re-called the PCR reads. These V and J calls originate from TCRdb's pipeline instead of the authors' own analysis. This table holds about 13,000 clones, over 20% found once. Germline CDR1 reads SGHKS; CDR2 reads YYEKEE (reference sequence). CDR3 length: 15 residues. V was clipped by 0 bases and J by 1 base, with 10 bases between them. Patients were all untreated before their thyroid surgery. This sequence joins TRBV5-5 and TRBJ1-1, with D unclear. This sequence was found in a female donor with papillary thyroid cancer or a benign thyroid nodule (not recorded which). Some clones in this sample may be carry-over from other donors' samples. The sample comprised adjacent normal tissue. Here the CDR3 DNA reads TGTGCCAGCAGCTTGGAGGAGTGGGGGAACACTGAAGCTTTCTTT. Its translation is CASSLEEWGNTEAFF. The full variable domain, with the rest looked up from reference TRBV5-5 and TRBJ1-1, is DAGVTQSPTHLIKTRGQQVTLRCSPISGHKSVSWYQQVLGQGPQFIFQYYEKEERGRGNFPDRFSARQFPNYSSELNVNALLLGDSALYLCASSLEEWGNTEAFFGQGTRLTVV.